This TCR beta chain comes out of a study of CD8 T cells in ankylosing spondylitis. Findings of the study overall: Reported data indicate significant enrichment of disease-linked clones within matched ankylosing spondylitis synovial fluid. Blood of patients with ankylosing spondylitis appeared to be characterized by a TCR beta motif of fewer than 10 highly homologous variants.

Using quantitative 5'-RACE with molecular barcodes, the authors made TCR beta libraries. Using its own MiXCR run on the 5' RACE reads, TCRdb lists one record per CDR3 protein. The sample lists under 300,000 distinct CDR3 sequences, around 7.8% occurring once. This clonotype was observed at least ten times. The antigen is unknown. Sequencing was done on a sample of blood, either unsorted or a sorted T cell fraction (not recorded which). The TCR sequence derives from a male donor with ankylosing spondylitis or in good health (not recorded which).

This CDR3 reads CSVEALSRDEQFF. DNA for the CDR3: TGCAGCGTTGAAGCGTTGAGTCGGGATGAGCAGTTCTTC. The rearrangement uses TRBV29-1 and TRBJ2-1; no reliable D call. V lost 1 base and J lost 8, with 12 bases in between. This CDR3 region has 13 residues. From germline, CDR1 is SQVTM and CDR2 ANQGSEA.